The clone carrying this T cell receptor (beta chain) has a handful of counts. This entry belongs to a study of regulatory T cells in long-lasting Graves disease. Trimming removed 0 bases from V and 10 bases from J, with 12 bases in between. The germline V gene has CDR1 ENHRY and CDR2 SYGVKD. There are 13 residues in the CDR3. Combining iRepertoire HTBI primers with Arm-PCR of CDR3 regions, the authors built TCR beta libraries. A single record per CDR3 protein comes from TCRdb applying MiXCR to the multiplex PCR reads. Seen here are 420,000 or so distinct CDR3 sequences, roughly a quarter observed once, and the top ten hold about 27%. Time point specified: persistent/refractory GD, antithyroid drugs over 5 years with positive TRAb. The TCR library was made from RNA that had been extracted from PBMCs in TRIzol.

The J gene is TRBJ1-1, the V gene TRBV10-3; D unclear. The input for sequencing was peripheral blood mononuclear cells (PBMCs), taken when the disease was refractory, from a patient treated with antithyroid drugs. This receptor was identified in a female donor with Graves disease. The DNA of the CDR3 is TGTGCCATCAGTGAGTCGAGACTGGCAGGAGCTTTCTTT. Translating gives CAISESRLAGAFF.